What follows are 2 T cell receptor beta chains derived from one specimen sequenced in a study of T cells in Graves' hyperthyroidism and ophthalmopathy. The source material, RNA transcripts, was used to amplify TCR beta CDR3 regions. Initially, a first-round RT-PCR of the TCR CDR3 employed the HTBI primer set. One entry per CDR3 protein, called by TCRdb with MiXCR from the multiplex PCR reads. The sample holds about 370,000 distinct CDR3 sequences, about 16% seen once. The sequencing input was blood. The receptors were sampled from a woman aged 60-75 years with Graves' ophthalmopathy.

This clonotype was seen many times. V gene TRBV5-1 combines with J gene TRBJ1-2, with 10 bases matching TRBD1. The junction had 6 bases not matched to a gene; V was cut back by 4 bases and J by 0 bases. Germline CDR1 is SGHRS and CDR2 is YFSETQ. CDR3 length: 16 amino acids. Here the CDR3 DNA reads TGCGCCAGCAGCCATGGGACAGGGGCTTCTAACTATGGCTACACCTTC. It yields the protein CASSHGTGASNYGYTF.

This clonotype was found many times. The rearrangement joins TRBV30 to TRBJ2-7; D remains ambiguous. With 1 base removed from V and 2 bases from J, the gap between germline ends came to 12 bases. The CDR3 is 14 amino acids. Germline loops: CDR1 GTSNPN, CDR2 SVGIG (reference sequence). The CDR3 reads CAWSAGLVTYEQYF. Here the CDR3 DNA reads TGTGCCTGGAGTGCGGGCCTAGTAACCTACGAGCAGTACTTC.